This paragraph reports one T cell receptor beta chain. Its antigen is not identified. The PCR had 60 Vbeta and 13 Jbeta primers. Data came from immunoSEQ multiplex PCR; TCRdb stores just in-frame clones and leaves some out. Seen here are about 160,000 clones, 80% to 90% observed once, and the top ten hold nearly 2%. The sample comes from a study of cytomegalovirus exposure and HLA in healthy donors. Study findings and constraints: Earlier analysis looked at TCR beta V segments, and most were productive about 90% or about 30% of the time.

This CDR3 comprises 15 residues. The V gene's germline CDR1 is MNHEY and CDR2 SVGAGI. V lost 4 bases to trimming and J lost 6 bases, with 16 bases between them. Sequencing input: PBMCs. This receptor was identified in a woman aged 18 to 35 in good health and CMV-seronegative. This sequence joins TRBV6-5 and TRBJ1-3; tentative D call: TRBD1 (6 bases). CDR3 coding DNA: TGTGCCAGCAGTTTAACAGGGACGTTTGAAAACACCATATATTTT. Translated: CASSLTGTFENTIYF.